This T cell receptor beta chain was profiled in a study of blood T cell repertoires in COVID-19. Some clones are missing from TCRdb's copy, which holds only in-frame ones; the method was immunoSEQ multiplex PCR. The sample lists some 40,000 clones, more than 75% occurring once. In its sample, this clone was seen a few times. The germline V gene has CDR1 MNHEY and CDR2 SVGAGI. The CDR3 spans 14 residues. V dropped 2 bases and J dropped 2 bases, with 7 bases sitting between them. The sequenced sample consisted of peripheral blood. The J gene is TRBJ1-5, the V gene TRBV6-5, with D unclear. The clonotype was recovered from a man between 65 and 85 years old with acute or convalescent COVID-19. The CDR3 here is CASSYGQGNQPQHF. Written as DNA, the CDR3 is TGTGCCAGCAGTTACGGGCAGGGCAATCAGCCCCAGCATTTT.